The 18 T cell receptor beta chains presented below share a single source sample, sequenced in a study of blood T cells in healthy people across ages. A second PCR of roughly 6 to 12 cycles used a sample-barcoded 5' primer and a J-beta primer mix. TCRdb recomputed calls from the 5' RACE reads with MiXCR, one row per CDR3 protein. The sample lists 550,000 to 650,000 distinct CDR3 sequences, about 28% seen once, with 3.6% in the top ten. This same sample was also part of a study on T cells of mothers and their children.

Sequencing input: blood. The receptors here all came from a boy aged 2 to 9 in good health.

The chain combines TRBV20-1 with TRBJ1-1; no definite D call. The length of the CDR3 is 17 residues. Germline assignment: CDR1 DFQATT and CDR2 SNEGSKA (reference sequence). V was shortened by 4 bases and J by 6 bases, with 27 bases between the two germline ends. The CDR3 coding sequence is TGCAGTGCTAATCCGGGCCGCCTTTTATCCGGGCGCGCTGAAGCTTTCTTT. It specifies CSANPGRLLSGRAEAFF.

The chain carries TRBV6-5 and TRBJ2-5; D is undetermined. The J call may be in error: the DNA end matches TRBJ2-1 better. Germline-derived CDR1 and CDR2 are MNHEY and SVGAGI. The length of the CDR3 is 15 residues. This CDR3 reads CASSYIRLRVGEQFF. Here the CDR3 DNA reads TGTGCCAGCAGTTACATTAGGCTAAGGGTCGGCGAGCAGTTCTTC.

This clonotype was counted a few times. The CDR3 DNA reads as TGTGCCAGCAGCTTAGATCAGAGCTCCTACAATGAGCAGTTCTTC. It specifies CASSLDQSSYNEQFF. The chain carries TRBV7-2 and TRBJ2-1; no firm D call. The CDR3 spans 15 residues. The germline V and J ends were trimmed by 1 base and 0 bases, with 7 bases remaining between them. The V gene's germline CDR1 is SGHTA and CDR2 FQGNSA.

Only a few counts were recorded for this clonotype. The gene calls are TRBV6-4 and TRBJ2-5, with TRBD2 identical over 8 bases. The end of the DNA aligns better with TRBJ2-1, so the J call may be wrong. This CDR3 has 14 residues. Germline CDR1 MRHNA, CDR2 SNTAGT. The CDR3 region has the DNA TGTGCCACCCAAGCAGCGGGAGACGGCAATGAGCAGTTCTTC. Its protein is CATQAAGDGNEQFF.

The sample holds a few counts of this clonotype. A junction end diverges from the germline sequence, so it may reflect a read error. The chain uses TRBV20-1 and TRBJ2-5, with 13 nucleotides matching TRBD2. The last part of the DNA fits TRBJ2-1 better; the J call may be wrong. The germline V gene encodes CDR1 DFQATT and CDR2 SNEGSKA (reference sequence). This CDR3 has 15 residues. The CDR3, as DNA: TGCGGTGCTAGAGACACTAGCGGGAGGGCCGTTGAGCAGTTCTTC. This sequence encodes CGARDTSGRAVEQFF.

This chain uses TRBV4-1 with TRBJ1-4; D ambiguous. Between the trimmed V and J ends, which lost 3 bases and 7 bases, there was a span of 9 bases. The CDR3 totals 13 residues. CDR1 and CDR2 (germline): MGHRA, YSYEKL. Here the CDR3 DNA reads TGCGCCAGCAGCCACGGGTTTGGTGAAAAACTGTTTTTT. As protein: CASSHGFGEKLFF.

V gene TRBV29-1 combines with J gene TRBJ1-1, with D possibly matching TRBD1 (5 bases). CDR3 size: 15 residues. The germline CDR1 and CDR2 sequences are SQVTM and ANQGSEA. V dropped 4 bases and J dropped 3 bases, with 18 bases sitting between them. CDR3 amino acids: CSVARDHFIYTEAFF. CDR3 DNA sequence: TGCAGCGTTGCTCGGGACCACTTTATCTACACTGAAGCTTTCTTT.

CDR3 nucleotides: TGTGCCAGCAAGGCGGTGGGCTATGGCTACACCTTC. It codes for CASKAVGYGYTF. This chain uses TRBV2 with TRBJ1-2; D uncertain. CDR3 length equals 12 residues. From germline, CDR1 is SNHLY and CDR2 FYNNEI. V was clipped by 7 bases and J by 4 bases, with 10 bases between them.

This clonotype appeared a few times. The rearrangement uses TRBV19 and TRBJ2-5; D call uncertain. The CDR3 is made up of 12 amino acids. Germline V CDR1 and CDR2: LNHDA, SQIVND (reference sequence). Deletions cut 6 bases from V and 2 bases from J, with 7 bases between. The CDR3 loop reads CASSSVQETQYF. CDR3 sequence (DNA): TGTGCCAGTAGCTCCGTTCAAGAGACCCAGTACTTC.

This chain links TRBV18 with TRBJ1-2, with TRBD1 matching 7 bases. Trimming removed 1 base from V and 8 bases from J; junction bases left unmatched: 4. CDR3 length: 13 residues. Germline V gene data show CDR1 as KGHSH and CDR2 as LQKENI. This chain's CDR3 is CASSPHGTEGYTF. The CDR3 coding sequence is TGTGCCAGCTCACCACACGGGACAGAGGGCTACACCTTC.

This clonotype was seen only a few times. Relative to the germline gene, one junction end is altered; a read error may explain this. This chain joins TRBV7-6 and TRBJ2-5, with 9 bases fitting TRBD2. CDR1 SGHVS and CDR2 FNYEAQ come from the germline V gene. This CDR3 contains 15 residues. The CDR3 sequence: CASSYILAGPNGVFF. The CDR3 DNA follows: TGTGCCAGCAGCTACATACTAGCGGGTCCCAATGGGGTGTTCTTC.

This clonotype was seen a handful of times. The CDR3 spells CASSGVEDNEQFF. CDR3 DNA sequence: TGTGCCAGCAGCGGCGTTGAAGACAATGAGCAGTTCTTC. The chain carries TRBV9 and TRBJ2-1; D ambiguous. Per germline, CDR1 SGDLS and CDR2 YYNGEE. The V gene lost 3 bases and the J gene lost 5 bases, with 9 bases spanning the gap. This CDR3 contains 13 residues.

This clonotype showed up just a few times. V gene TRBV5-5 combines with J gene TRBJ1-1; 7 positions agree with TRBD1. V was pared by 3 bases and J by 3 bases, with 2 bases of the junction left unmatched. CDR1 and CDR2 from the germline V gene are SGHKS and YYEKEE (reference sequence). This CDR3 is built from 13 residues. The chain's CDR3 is CASSWQGDTEAFF. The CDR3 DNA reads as TGTGCCAGCAGCTGGCAGGGGGACACTGAAGCTTTCTTT.

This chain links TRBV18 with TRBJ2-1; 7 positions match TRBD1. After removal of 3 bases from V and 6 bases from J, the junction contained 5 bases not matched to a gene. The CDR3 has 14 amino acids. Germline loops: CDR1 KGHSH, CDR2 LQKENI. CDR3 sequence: CASSPLQGSNEQFF. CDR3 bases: TGTGCCAGCTCACCGCTACAGGGGAGCAATGAGCAGTTCTTC.

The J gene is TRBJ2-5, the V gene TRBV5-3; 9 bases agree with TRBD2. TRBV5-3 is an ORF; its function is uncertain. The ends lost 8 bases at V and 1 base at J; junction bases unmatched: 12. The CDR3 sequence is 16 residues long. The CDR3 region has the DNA TGTGCCAGCAGTATCCTTAGCGGGGGACGCCAAGAGACCCAGTACTTC. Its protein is CASSILSGGRQETQYF.

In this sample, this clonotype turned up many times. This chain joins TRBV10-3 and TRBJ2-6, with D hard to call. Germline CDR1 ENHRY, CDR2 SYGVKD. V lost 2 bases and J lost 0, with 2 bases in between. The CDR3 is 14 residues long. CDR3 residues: CAISESSGANVLTF. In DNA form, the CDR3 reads TGTGCCATCAGTGAGAGCTCTGGGGCCAACGTCCTGACTTTC.

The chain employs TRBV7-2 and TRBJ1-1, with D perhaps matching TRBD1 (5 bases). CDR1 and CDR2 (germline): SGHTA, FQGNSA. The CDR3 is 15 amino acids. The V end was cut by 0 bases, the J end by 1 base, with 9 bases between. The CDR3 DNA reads TGTGCCAGCAGCTTAGCGGCCGGGACGAACACTGAAGCTTTCTTT. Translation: CASSLAAGTNTEAFF.

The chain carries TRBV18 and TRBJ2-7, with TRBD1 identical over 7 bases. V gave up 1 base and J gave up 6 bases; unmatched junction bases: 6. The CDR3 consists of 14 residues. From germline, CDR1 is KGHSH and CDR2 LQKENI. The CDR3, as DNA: TGTGCCAGCTCACCACACGGACAGGTTGTCGAGCAGTACTTC. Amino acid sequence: CASSPHGQVVEQYF.